Each of the 25 T cell receptor beta chains below was sequenced from the same sample in a study of blood T cell repertoires in COVID-19. Assay: immunoSEQ multiplex PCR; the TCRdb copy retains only in-frame clones and omits some. The data hold roughly 300,000 clones, with approximately 83% observed a single time. What was sequenced was peripheral blood. The source is a woman aged 45-60 years who had recovered from COVID-19.

The chain recombines TRBV10-3 with TRBJ1-1, with 9 bases that match TRBD1. The germline V gene encodes CDR1 ENHRY and CDR2 SYGVKD. CDR3 size: 16 residues. Unmatched junction bases numbered 11, after V lost 1 base and J lost 8 bases. The CDR3 sequence is CAISEFAGQGGSEAFF. Here the CDR3 DNA reads TGTGCCATCAGTGAGTTCGCGGGACAGGGAGGGAGCGAAGCTTTCTTT.

This clone was recorded only once. This chain's CDR3 is CASSYSITGWAFF. The CDR3 DNA reads TGTGCCAGCAGTTACTCGATTACTGGTTGGGCTTTCTTT. The chain combines TRBV6-2 or TRBV6-3 with TRBJ1-1; D unresolved. Trimming removed 0 bases at V and 11 bases at J, with 13 bases between. The CDR3 runs 13 residues. From germline, CDR1 is MNHEY and CDR2 SVGEGT.

The J gene is TRBJ1-2, the V gene TRBV4-1, with a tentative D call TRBD1 (5 bases). The germline CDR1 and CDR2 sequences are MGHRA and YSYEKL. The CDR3 is made up of 14 amino acids. Trimming took off 2 bases at V and 8 bases at J, with 15 bases between the two ends. The CDR3 nucleotides are TGCGCCAGCAGCCAACGCCACCAGGGTTACGGCTACACCTTC. Translation: CASSQRHQGYGYTF.

V gene TRBV4-3 combines with J gene TRBJ2-3; 7 nucleotides align to TRBD1. V was clipped by 3 bases and J by 5 bases; unmatched bases: 5. CDR1 is LGHNA and CDR2 is YSLEER in the germline V gene. The CDR3 runs 14 residues. This CDR3 is CASSHGQVGDTQYF. CDR3 bases: TGCGCCAGCAGCCACGGACAGGTGGGAGATACGCAGTATTTT.

The V gene is TRBV7-9, the J gene TRBJ2-7; 8 positions match TRBD1. The length of the CDR3 is 15 residues. The germline V gene has CDR1 SEHNR and CDR2 FQNEAQ (reference sequence). The ends lost 2 bases at V and 5 bases at J; junction bases unmatched: 8. CDR3 protein: CASSLPGQGSNEQYF. The CDR3 DNA is TGTGCCAGCAGCTTACCCGGACAGGGCAGCAACGAGCAGTACTTC.

Remarks on this clone: A read error may account for a junction end that differs from germline. The chain employs TRBV6-5 and TRBJ2-1, with 9 bases aligning to TRBD1. The CDR3 length is 12 residues. The germline gives CDR1 MNHEY, CDR2 SVGAGI. The CDR3 DNA reads as TGTGCCAGCCAATTTGGGGACAGGGACGTAATCTTC. It encodes CASQFGDRDVIF.

V is TRBV3-1 (or the pseudogene TRBV3-2) and J is TRBJ2-5, with D perhaps matching TRBD2 (5 bases). V was pared by 5 bases and J by 13 bases, with 17 bases between. CDR3 length: 12 residues. CDR1 LGHDT and CDR2 YNNKEL come from the germline V gene (reference sequence). Here the CDR3 reads CASSGNRLTVYF. The CDR3 coding sequence is TGTGCCAGCAGCGGGAACCGACTAACTGTGTACTTC.

The chain is built from TRBV3-1 (or the pseudogene TRBV3-2) and TRBJ1-6; unclear D gene. Germline lookup yields CDR1 LGHDT and CDR2 YNNKEL (reference sequence). The CDR3 extends over 15 amino acids. The V end was cut by 1 base, the J end by 6 bases, with 10 bases between. In DNA form, the CDR3 reads TGTGCCAGCAGCCAAGTCGGTTTTGGTAATTCACCCCTCCACTTT. Encoded protein: CASSQVGFGNSPLHF.

The chain has TRBV28 and TRBJ2-7, with 9 bases lining up with TRBD1. Looked up from germline, CDR1 is MDHEN and CDR2 is SYDVKM. The V gene end was trimmed by 5 bases and the J gene end by 3 bases; junction bases not matched to a gene: 8. The CDR3 is 15 amino acids. The CDR3 DNA reads as TGTGCCAGCAGTCAAACCGGGACAGGGATCTACGAGCAGTACTTC. Amino acid sequence: CASSQTGTGIYEQYF.

The CDR3 DNA reads TGTGCCAGCAGCCCCCGAGCGGGGGGAGGTACCGGGGAGCTGTTTTTT. This encodes CASSPRAGGGTGELFF. The chain is built from TRBV9 and TRBJ2-2; 9 nucleotides match TRBD2. Germline V gives CDR1 SGDLS, CDR2 YYNGEE. The CDR3 extends over 16 amino acids. The V gene end was trimmed by 4 bases and the J gene end by 5 bases; junction bases not matched to a gene: 9.

This sequence joins TRBV7-9 and TRBJ2-3; 7 bases agree with TRBD2. The germline CDR1 and CDR2 sequences are SEHNR and FQNEAQ (reference sequence). This CDR3 comprises 14 residues. Trimming took 5 bases from V and 0 from J; bases not matched to a gene: 2. CDR3 sequence (DNA): TGTGCCAGCAGCCTTAGCGGGAGCACAGATACGCAGTATTTT. Amino acid sequence: CASSLSGSTDTQYF. The full variable domain, in which reference TRBV7-9 and TRBJ2-3 provide the parts outside the CDR3, is DTGVSQNPRHKITKRGQNVTFRCDPISEHNRLYWYRQTLGQGPEFLTYFQNEAQLEKSRLLSDRFSAERPKGSFSTLEIQRTEQGDSAMYLCASSLSGSTDTQYFGPGTRLTVL.

This sequence joins TRBV4-3 and TRBJ1-5; a possible D gene is TRBD1 (6 bases). The CDR3 is 17 residues long. Germline values: CDR1 LGHNA, CDR2 YSLEER. Trimming cost V 1 base and J 4 bases, with 17 bases left between them. CDR3 sequence: CASSQAISGVGNQPQHF. CDR3 nucleotide sequence: TGCGCCAGCAGCCAAGCTATATCAGGGGTGGGGAATCAGCCCCAGCATTTT.

The J gene is TRBJ1-1, the V gene TRBV7-2; the match to TRBD1 covers 7 bases. V gave up 5 bases and J gave up 1 base; unmatched junction bases: 13. This CDR3 has 17 amino acids. The germline V gene has CDR1 SGHTA and CDR2 FQGNSA. Written as DNA, the CDR3 is TGTGCCAGCAGCCCCAGAGGGACAGCCCTTGGGAACACTGAAGCTTTCTTT. Amino acid sequence: CASSPRGTALGNTEAFF.

The J gene is TRBJ2-7, the V gene TRBV28, with TRBD1 matching 10 bases. The CDR3 runs 14 residues. Germline CDR1 is MDHEN and CDR2 is SYDVKM. V dropped 6 bases and J dropped 5; count of bases not matched to a gene: 7. This CDR3 reads CASSSGQGPHEQYF. The CDR3 DNA reads as TGTGCCAGCAGCTCGGGACAGGGGCCCCACGAGCAGTACTTC.

This sequence joins TRBV30 and TRBJ2-1; 14 positions agree with TRBD2. The CDR3 runs to 14 residues. Trimming at V came to 5 bases and at J to 9 bases, leaving 6 bases not matched to a gene. CDR1 is GTSNPN, CDR2 SVGIG, per germline (reference sequence). CDR3 sequence (DNA): TGTGCCTGGGAAAAAGGGACTAGCGGGGGTGAGCAGTTCTTC. This codes for CAWEKGTSGGEQFF.

The chain joins TRBV5-1 to TRBJ2-7; 9 nucleotides align to TRBD1. With 7 bases clipped from V and 0 bases from J, the junction kept 11 bases outside the gene matches. Germline CDR1 is SGHRS and CDR2 is YFSETQ. The CDR3 is 16 amino acids. The CDR3 protein is CASSKGRGQGSYEQYF. The CDR3 DNA sequence: TGCGCCAGCTCGAAAGGCCGGGGACAGGGCTCCTACGAGCAGTACTTC. Variable domain in full (rest from reference TRBV5-1 and TRBJ2-7): KAGVTQTPRYLIKTRGQQVTLSCSPISGHRSVSWYQQTPGQGLQFLFEYFSETQRNKGNFPGRFSGRQFSNSRSEMNVSTLELGDSALYLCASSKGRGQGSYEQYFGPGTRLTVT.

This rearrangement joins TRBV10-2 to TRBJ2-1; 9 bases match TRBD1. Trimming took 7 bases from V and 8 from J; bases not matched to a gene: 12. This CDR3 has 15 amino acids. CDR1 is WSHSY, CDR2 SAAADI, per germline. CDR3 in DNA: TGCGCCAGCATCGACCCGGGGACAGGGTACGATGAGCAGTTCTTC. Translating gives CASIDPGTGYDEQFF.

The rearrangement joins TRBV7-9 to TRBJ1-3; 7 nucleotides match TRBD1. This CDR3 contains 16 residues. The germline gives CDR1 SEHNR, CDR2 FQNEAQ (reference sequence). Unmatched junction bases numbered 3, after V lost 1 base and J lost 0 bases. In DNA form, the CDR3 reads TGTGCCAGCAGCTTAGGACAGGGCCTCTCTGGAAACACCATATATTTT. It codes for CASSLGQGLSGNTIYF.

V usage is TRBV19 and J usage is TRBJ2-4; no clear D. Germline CDR1 LNHDA, CDR2 SQIVND (reference sequence). The CDR3 covers 11 residues. V lost 2 bases, J lost 12 bases, and 8 bases lay in between. The CDR3 DNA follows: TGTGCCAGTAGTATACGCACAAATCAGTACTTC. Translated: CASSIRTNQYF.

In the case of this clone: Within the sample, other DNA sequences also encode this same CDR3. The rearrangement uses TRBV28 and TRBJ2-5; TRBD2 aligns across 15 bases. From germline, CDR1 is MDHEN and CDR2 SYDVKM. V dropped 6 bases and J dropped 4; count of bases not matched to a gene: 6. CDR3 length: 16 residues. The CDR3: CASSPGLAGGRETQYF. The CDR3 nucleotides read TGTGCCAGCAGCCCGGGACTAGCGGGGGGCAGAGAGACCCAGTACTTC. Looking up the rest from reference TRBV28 and TRBJ2-5 gives the full variable domain: DVKVTQSSRYLVKRTGEKVFLECVQDMDHENMFWYRQDPGLGLRLIYFSYDVKMKEKGDIPEGYSVSREKKERFSLILESASTNQTSMYLCASSPGLAGGRETQYFGPGTRLLVL.

The chain is built from TRBV13 and TRBJ2-1; TRBD1 agrees at 7 bases. V shed 5 bases, J shed 3 bases, and the junction held 7 bases outside the gene matches. The CDR3 totals 15 residues. The germline V gene encodes CDR1 PRHDT and CDR2 FYEKMQ (reference sequence). This chain's CDR3 is CASSPTGNHYNEQFF. The CDR3 DNA follows: TGTGCCAGCAGCCCGACAGGGAACCACTACAATGAGCAGTTCTTC.

This chain joins TRBV7-2 and TRBJ1-2; 7 nucleotides align to TRBD1. Trimming at V came to 3 bases and at J to 4 bases, leaving 5 bases not matched to a gene. The CDR3 sequence is 14 residues long. Germline V lookup: CDR1 SGHTA, CDR2 FQGNSA. The CDR3 spells CASSLSQGGYGYTF. CDR3 nucleotide sequence: TGTGCCAGCAGCTTGAGTCAGGGGGGCTATGGCTACACCTTC.

The chain combines TRBV28 with TRBJ2-7; 9 bases map to TRBD1. The CDR3 sequence is 14 residues long. J was trimmed by 4 bases and V by 1 base; bases with no gene match: 2. Germline V gives CDR1 MDHEN, CDR2 SYDVKM. The DNA of the CDR3 is TGTGCCAGCAGTTTATCGGGACAGGGTTACGAGCAGTACTTC. Translating it yields CASSLSGQGYEQYF.

The rearrangement links TRBV7-9 to TRBJ1-1, with 10 positions matching TRBD1. V was clipped by 7 bases and J by 3 bases; unmatched bases: 5. Germline V gives CDR1 SEHNR, CDR2 FQNEAQ (reference sequence). This CDR3 region has 14 residues. In DNA, the CDR3 is TGTGCCAGCACCTCCGGGACAGGGGACACTGAAGCTTTCTTT. This codes for CASTSGTGDTEAFF.

This chain links TRBV5-4 with TRBJ2-2, with D possibly TRBD1 on 6 matching bases. Per the germline V gene, CDR1 is SGHNT and CDR2 is YYREEE (reference sequence). Between the trimmed V and J ends, which lost 4 bases and 4 bases, there was a span of 17 bases. The CDR3 consists of 16 residues. CDR3 coding DNA: TGTGCCAGCAGCGGTAGGGCAGGGGCGAGCACCGGGGAGCTGTTTTTT. Its translation: CASSGRAGASTGELFF.